This T cell receptor beta chain was identified in a study of Graves' ophthalmopathy and Graves' hyperthyroidism. Background on the study: Stable hyperthyroidism meant no progression to ophthalmopathy within 18 months of follow-up.

CDR3 regions of TCR beta were amplified from RNA transcripts. RT-PCR was first run with HTBI primers, then multiplex PCR in a second round. TCRdb passed the multiplex PCR reads through MiXCR, listing each CDR3 protein once. The sample includes around 1.1 million distinct CDR3 sequences, about 35% of them seen just once. The CDR3 contains 14 residues. Trimming cost V 6 bases and J 7 bases; bases outside gene matches: 12. Germline loops: CDR1 WNHNN, CDR2 SYGVQD (reference sequence). The receptor comes from an adult man with Graves' hyperthyroidism. The chain combines TRBV10-1 with TRBJ2-7, with TRBD2 matching 7 bases. The source material was peripheral blood or thyroid tissue (not recorded which). The CDR3 nucleotides are TGCGCCAGCAGCCTGACTAGCCGGAGCGGGGAGCAGTACTTC. This sequence encodes CASSLTSRSGEQYF.